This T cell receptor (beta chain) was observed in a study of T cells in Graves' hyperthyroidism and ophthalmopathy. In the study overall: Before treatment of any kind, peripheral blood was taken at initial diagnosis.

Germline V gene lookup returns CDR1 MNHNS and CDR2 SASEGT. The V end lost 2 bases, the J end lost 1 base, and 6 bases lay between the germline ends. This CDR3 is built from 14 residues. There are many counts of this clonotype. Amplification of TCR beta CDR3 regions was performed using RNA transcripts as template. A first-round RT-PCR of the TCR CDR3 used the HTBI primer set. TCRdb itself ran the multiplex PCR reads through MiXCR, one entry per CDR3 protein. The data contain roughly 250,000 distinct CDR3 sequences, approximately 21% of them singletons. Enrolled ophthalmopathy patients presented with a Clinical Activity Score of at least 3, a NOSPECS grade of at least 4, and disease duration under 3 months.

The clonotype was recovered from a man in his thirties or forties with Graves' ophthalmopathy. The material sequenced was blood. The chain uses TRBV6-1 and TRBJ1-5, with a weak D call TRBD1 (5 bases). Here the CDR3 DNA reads TGTGCCAGCAGTGAAAGGGACAGCAATCAGCCCCAGCATTTT. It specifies CASSERDSNQPQHF.